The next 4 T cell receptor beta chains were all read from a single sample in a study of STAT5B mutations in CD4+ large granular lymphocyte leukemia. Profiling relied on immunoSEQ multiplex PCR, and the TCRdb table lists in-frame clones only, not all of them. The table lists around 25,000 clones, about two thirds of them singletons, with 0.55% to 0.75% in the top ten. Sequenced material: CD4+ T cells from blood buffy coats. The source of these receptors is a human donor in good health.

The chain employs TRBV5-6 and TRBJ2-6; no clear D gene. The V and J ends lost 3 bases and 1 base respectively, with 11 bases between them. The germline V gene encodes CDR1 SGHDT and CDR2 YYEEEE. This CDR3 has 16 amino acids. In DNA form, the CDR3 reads TGTGCCAGCAGCTGGATTTTATCGTCTGGGGCCAACGTCCTGACTTTC. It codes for CASSWILSSGANVLTF.

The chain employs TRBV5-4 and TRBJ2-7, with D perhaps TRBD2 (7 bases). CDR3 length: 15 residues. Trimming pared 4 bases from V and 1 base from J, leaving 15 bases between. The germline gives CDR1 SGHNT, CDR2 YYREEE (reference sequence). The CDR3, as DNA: TGTGCCAGCAGCGCTAGGGGGGGCGGATCCTACGAGCAGTACTTC. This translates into CASSARGGGSYEQYF.

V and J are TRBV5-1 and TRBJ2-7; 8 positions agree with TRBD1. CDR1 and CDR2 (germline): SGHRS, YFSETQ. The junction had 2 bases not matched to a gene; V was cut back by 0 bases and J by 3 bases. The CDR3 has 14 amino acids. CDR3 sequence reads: CASSLGQGNYEQYF. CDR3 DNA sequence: TGCGCCAGCAGCTTGGGACAGGGGAACTACGAGCAGTACTTC.

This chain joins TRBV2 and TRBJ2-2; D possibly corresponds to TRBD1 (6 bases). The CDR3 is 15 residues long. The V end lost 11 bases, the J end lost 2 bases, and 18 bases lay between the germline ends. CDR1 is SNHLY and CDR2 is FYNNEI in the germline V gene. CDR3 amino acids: CAAKTGEINTGELFF. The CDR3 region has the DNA TGTGCCGCAAAGACAGGAGAGATTAACACCGGGGAGCTGTTTTTT. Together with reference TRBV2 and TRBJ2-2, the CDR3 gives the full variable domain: EPEVTQTPSHQVTQMGQEVILRCVPISNHLYFYWYRQILGQKVEFLVSFYNNEISEKSEIFDDQFSVERPDGSNFTLKIRSTKLEDSAMYFCAAKTGEINTGELFFGEGSRLTVL.